The clone carrying this T cell receptor beta chain was seen repeatedly, ten times or more. Its antigen is as yet unknown. This sample is part of a study of T-cell reconstitution after alpha-beta-depleted transplantation in children. Overall study results and limits: Several hundred expanded graft clones reportedly were the source of alpha-beta T cells about two months after transplant. Day-60 TCRbeta diversity that was high in some patients was derived from surviving recipient T cells and thymic progenitors. T-cell numbers and diversity, one year after transplant, stemmed largely from T cells that were newly produced.

CDR1 is SGHTA and CDR2 is FQGTGA in the germline V gene. With 8 bases removed from V and 0 bases from J, the gap between germline ends came to 14 bases. This CDR3 region has 15 residues. Using unique molecular identifiers, the investigators prepared the TCRbeta library. TCRdb fed the PCR reads into MiXCR, producing one record per CDR3 protein. The table lists roughly 160,000 distinct CDR3 sequences, roughly 10% of them singletons. The receptor's source is a boy under 10 years old with acute myeloid leukemia, due to receive a stem cell transplant. The sequencing here drew on PBMCs, taken before TCRalphabeta/CD19-depleted stem cell transplant. J is TRBJ2-1 and V is TRBV7-3; D tentatively fits TRBD1 or TRBD2 (5 bases each). CDR3: CASGSPGSSYNEQFF. CDR3 nucleotides: TGTGCCAGCGGATCACCAGGGAGCTCCTACAATGAGCAGTTCTTC.